This entry lists 11 T cell receptor beta chains sequenced from one sample in a study of blood T cell repertoires in COVID-19. Method: immunoSEQ multiplex PCR; TCRdb's copy keeps in-frame clones and lacks some. This table holds approximately 250,000 clones, 65% to 90% found once. The source material was PBMCs or T cells enriched from blood (not recorded which). Source of these receptors: a woman between 45 and 60 years old with acute COVID-19.

The J gene is TRBJ2-1, the V gene TRBV19; TRBD2 is a possible D gene (6 bases). CDR3 length equals 15 residues. CDR1 and CDR2 from the germline V gene are LNHDA and SQIVND (reference sequence). V lost 1 base and J 6 bases, leaving 13 bases between the germline ends. CDR3 sequence reads: CASSIVPTRSNEQFF. CDR3 DNA: TGTGCCAGTAGTATAGTACCGACTAGGTCCAATGAGCAGTTCTTC.

The chain links TRBV6-5 to TRBJ1-2; D gene uncertain. Germline-derived CDR1 and CDR2 are MNHEY and SVGAGI. Trimming stripped 6 bases from V and 8 bases from J, with 16 bases between. The CDR3 runs 13 residues. CDR3 region: CASRAGKNRGYTF. The CDR3 nucleotides are TGTGCCAGCAGAGCCGGGAAAAATCGGGGCTACACCTTC.

This clone came up once. V is TRBV6-2 or TRBV6-3 and J is TRBJ1-1; D ambiguous. Germline CDR1 is MNHEY and CDR2 is SVGEGT. This CDR3 is built from 13 residues. V gave up 0 bases and J gave up 6 bases, with 8 bases separating them. The CDR3 reads CASSYSRFSEAFF. The CDR3 region has the DNA TGTGCCAGCAGTTACTCCCGGTTCTCTGAAGCTTTCTTT.

The V and J genes are TRBV5-6 and TRBJ2-7; 10 positions agree with TRBD1. V was pared by 2 bases and J by 3 bases, with 5 bases of the junction left unmatched. Germline lookup yields CDR1 SGHDT and CDR2 YYEEEE. This CDR3 contains 15 residues. The CDR3 nucleotides read TGTGCCAGCAGCTTTCGCGGGACAGGGGTCTACGAGCAGTACTTC. This codes for CASSFRGTGVYEQYF. Looking up the rest from reference TRBV5-6 and TRBJ2-7 gives the full variable domain: DAGVTQSPTHLIKTRGQQVTLRCSPKSGHDTVSWYQQALGQGPQFIFQYYEEEERQRGNFPDRFSGHQFPNYSSELNVNALLLGDSALYLCASSFRGTGVYEQYFGPGTRLTVT.

The genes are TRBV2 and TRBJ2-5; D not certain. This CDR3 has 11 residues. The ends were cut back, 2 bases at V and 14 bases at J, with 12 bases in the middle. Germline CDR1 reads SNHLY; CDR2 reads FYNNEI. CDR3 amino acids: CASSELAVPYF. CDR3 in DNA: TGTGCCAGCAGTGAATTGGCCGTTCCCTACTTC.

The rearrangement links TRBV6-6 to TRBJ2-6; a possible D gene is TRBD1 (5 bases). V lost 11 bases to trimming and J lost 1 base, with 12 bases between them. The germline CDR1 and CDR2 sequences are MNHNY and SVGAGI (reference sequence). This CDR3 comprises 14 residues. CDR3 amino acids: CAGATGSGANVLTF. The DNA of the CDR3 is TGTGCCGGGGCGACGGGTTCTGGGGCCAACGTCCTGACTTTC.

This chain links TRBV11-2 with TRBJ1-2, with a possible D match to TRBD1 (6 bases). Germline-derived CDR1 and CDR2 are SGHAT and FQNNGV. CDR3 length: 16 amino acids. Trimming took off 1 base at V and 5 bases at J, with 17 bases between the two ends. The CDR3 region is CASSLAGDTRLYGYTF. The CDR3 nucleotides are TGTGCCAGCAGCTTAGCCGGGGACACTAGGCTGTATGGCTACACCTTC.

J is TRBJ1-1 and V is TRBV6-1; 10 bases are shared with TRBD1. The CDR3 contains 16 residues. CDR1 MNHNS and CDR2 SASEGT come from the germline V gene. With 2 bases clipped from V and 3 bases from J, the junction kept 6 bases outside the gene matches. The CDR3 sequence is CASSELGTGADTEAFF. The CDR3 coding sequence is TGTGCCAGCAGTGAATTAGGGACAGGGGCGGACACTGAAGCTTTCTTT.

The J gene is TRBJ2-4, the V gene TRBV7-2; TRBD1 matches at 12 bases. V lost 6 bases and J lost 11; bases outside the gene matches: 17. The CDR3 extends over 17 amino acids. Germline V gene data show CDR1 as SGHTA and CDR2 as FQGNSA. The DNA for the CDR3 is TGTGCCAGCAGGAGTAGGACGGGACAGGGGGCCCCCGGGGTTCAGTACTTC. Its protein is CASRSRTGQGAPGVQYF.

This rearrangement joins TRBV7-3 to TRBJ1-1, with 7 bases that match TRBD1. Trimming at V came to 5 bases and at J to 1 base, leaving 4 bases not matched to a gene. This CDR3 comprises 14 residues. CDR1 is SGHTA, CDR2 FQGTGA, per germline. CDR3 amino acids: CASSPEGANTEAFF. CDR3 nucleotide sequence: TGTGCCAGCAGCCCCGAGGGGGCGAACACTGAAGCTTTCTTT.

This chain uses TRBV6-2 or TRBV6-3 with TRBJ2-2, with 8 bases that match TRBD2. The CDR3 sequence is 17 residues long. J gave up 2 bases and V 4 bases, and 9 bases lay outside the gene matches. Germline V gene lookup returns CDR1 MNHEY and CDR2 SVGEGT. DNA for the CDR3: TGTGCCAGCAGTTTTGATACTAGCGGCACTAACACCGGGGAGCTGTTTTTT. Translating it yields CASSFDTSGTNTGELFF.